Below, 18 T cell receptor beta chains from the same sample are listed, as sequenced in a study of T-cell memory formation after mild COVID-19. MiXCR, run by TCRdb on the 5' RACE reads, gives a single entry per CDR3 protein. The table shows 100,000 to 150,000 distinct CDR3 sequences, with about 5.9% occurring only once. What was sequenced was PBMCs or a T cell subset sorted from them (not recorded which). These TCRs come from an adult woman who had mild COVID-19 (a few samples of this study predate the infection). Cell type and time point are not known.

Ten or more counts support this clonotype. The gene calls are TRBV5-1 and TRBJ1-2, with 7 bases matching TRBD1. Germline lookup yields CDR1 SGHRS and CDR2 YFSETQ. The CDR3 contains 15 residues. J gave up 0 bases and V 4 bases, and 6 bases lay outside the gene matches. For the CDR3, the DNA is TGCGCCAGCAGCGAGACAGGGCAACCTAACTATGGCTACACCTTC. This gives the protein CASSETGQPNYGYTF. Complete variable domain (other parts from reference TRBV5-1 and TRBJ1-2): KAGVTQTPRYLIKTRGQQVTLSCSPISGHRSVSWYQQTPGQGLQFLFEYFSETQRNKGNFPGRFSGRQFSNSRSEMNVSTLELGDSALYLCASSETGQPNYGYTFGSGTRLTVV.

This clonotype was counted between two and nine times. The rearrangement uses TRBV12-3 or TRBV12-4 and TRBJ2-3; 9 bases map to TRBD2. This CDR3 is built from 14 residues. V dropped 6 bases and J dropped 1; count of bases not matched to a gene: 2. The CDR3 sequence: CASRWTSGTDTQYF. DNA for the CDR3: TGTGCCAGCAGATGGACTAGCGGCACAGATACGCAGTATTTT.

The chain joins TRBV7-2 to TRBJ1-5; D remains unclear. The V end lost 2 bases, the J end lost 5 bases, and 19 bases lay between the germline ends. Germline CDR1 is SGHTA and CDR2 is FQGNSA. This CDR3 has 17 residues. In DNA, the CDR3 is TGTGCCAGCAGCTTACCCAGGTCACCAGGAGTTCATCAGCCCCAGCATTTT. It yields the protein CASSLPRSPGVHQPQHF.

This clonotype was observed a few times. This chain links TRBV5-1 with TRBJ2-7; D gene unclear. CDR3 length: 11 residues. CDR1 is SGHRS and CDR2 is YFSETQ in the germline V gene. The V end lost 4 bases, the J end lost 6 bases, and 8 bases lay between the germline ends. CDR3: CASSLSTEQYF. CDR3 sequence (DNA): TGCGCCAGCAGCCTTAGCACCGAGCAGTACTTC.

This clonotype was detected many times. V gene TRBV28 combines with J gene TRBJ2-1; D is undetermined. This CDR3 is 13 amino acids long. Trimming shortened V by 3 bases and J by 3 bases, and 6 bases separated the two germline ends. Germline V CDR1 and CDR2: MDHEN, SYDVKM. The CDR3 DNA follows: TGTGCCAGCAGTTTCTTTAACTACAATGAGCAGTTCTTC. It is translated as CASSFFNYNEQFF.

The gene calls are TRBV10-3 and TRBJ1-1; 7 positions match TRBD1. The CDR3 loop spans 16 amino acids. CDR1 ENHRY and CDR2 SYGVKD come from the germline V gene. The trim removed 11 bases at V and 1 base at J, leaving 16 bases unmatched. The CDR3: CAPRGGRVAKNTEAFF. In nucleotides, the CDR3 is TGTGCCCCCAGGGGGGGACGGGTGGCAAAGAACACTGAAGCTTTCTTT.

V is TRBV12-3 or TRBV12-4 and J is TRBJ2-7; 9 nucleotides match TRBD1. Germline trimming cut 2 bases from V and 3 bases from J; bases unmatched to any gene: 11. The CDR3 loop spans 17 amino acids. CDR3 sequence (DNA): TGTGCCAGCAGTTTATACCGGGGACAGGGTGGTAACTACGAGCAGTACTTC. It specifies CASSLYRGQGGNYEQYF.

This clonotype was observed a handful of times. This chain links TRBV2 with TRBJ2-4; 9 nucleotides match TRBD2. V shed 6 bases and J 7 bases; nucleotides not matched to a gene: 10. The CDR3 extends over 15 amino acids. From germline, CDR1 is SNHLY and CDR2 FYNNEI. As DNA, the CDR3 is TGTGCCAGCAGGATCGAGGCTAGCGGGAAGAACATTCAGTACTTC. As protein: CASRIEASGKNIQYF. The full variable domain, with the rest looked up from reference TRBV2 and TRBJ2-4, is EPEVTQTPSHQVTQMGQEVILRCVPISNHLYFYWYRQILGQKVEFLVSFYNNEISEKSEIFDDQFSVERPDGSNFTLKIRSTKLEDSAMYFCASRIEASGKNIQYFGAGTRLSVL.

Only a few counts were recorded for this clonotype. This chain links TRBV24-1 with TRBJ2-1; D possibly matches TRBD1 or TRBD2 (6 bases each). The germline V gene has CDR1 KGHDR and CDR2 SFDVKD. V was trimmed by 4 bases and J by 1 base, leaving 10 bases between them. The CDR3 consists of 15 residues. The CDR3 here is CATSERGPSYNEQFF. DNA for the CDR3: TGTGCCACCAGTGAACGGGGGCCATCCTACAATGAGCAGTTCTTC.

This clonotype was seen only a few times. The rearrangement joins TRBV12-3 or TRBV12-4 to TRBJ2-7; 9 nucleotides agree with TRBD2. The CDR3 spans 14 residues. With V trimmed by 3 bases and J by 12 bases, 12 bases remained unmatched. This CDR3 is CASSFLLTSGYTYF. The CDR3 DNA follows: TGTGCCAGCAGTTTCCTGCTGACTAGCGGTTATACGTACTTC.

This sequence joins TRBV18 and TRBJ1-2; a possible D gene is TRBD1 (5 bases). The CDR3 length is 15 residues. Germline V gene lookup returns CDR1 KGHSH and CDR2 LQKENI. The V end was cut by 3 bases, the J end by 7 bases, with 18 bases between. CDR3 DNA: TGTGCCAGCTCACCGATCGACAGCCCTATGGGTGGCTACACCTTC. Translation: CASSPIDSPMGGYTF.

The CDR3 bases are TGTGCCAGCAGTATGGGTGGAAGGGGGGTGGCAGAGACCCAGTACTTC. Encoded protein: CASSMGGRGVAETQYF. The V call is TRBV6-5, the J call TRBJ2-5; D tentatively reads TRBD1 or TRBD2 (6 bases each). V shed 5 bases and J shed 4 bases, with 20 bases lying between them. The CDR3 runs 16 residues. CDR1 and CDR2 (germline): MNHEY, SVGAGI.

This chain links TRBV12-3 or TRBV12-4 with TRBJ1-1; unclear D gene. CDR3 length equals 15 residues. V lost 0 bases to trimming and J lost 3 bases, with 11 bases between them. The CDR3 nucleotides are TGTGCCAGCAGTTTAGCCACCCGAAGATACACTGAAGCTTTCTTT. Translated: CASSLATRRYTEAFF.

This clonotype was picked up many times. The rearrangement links TRBV7-8 to TRBJ2-7; 7 bases match TRBD1. The ends lost 4 bases at V and 2 bases at J; junction bases unmatched: 8. Germline values: CDR1 SGHVS, CDR2 FQNEAQ. The CDR3 extends over 15 amino acids. CDR3 nucleotides: TGTGCCAGCAGCTCATACCGGACAGGAACCTACGAGCAGTACTTC. Protein product: CASSSYRTGTYEQYF.

This clonotype was seen ten or more times. The gene calls are TRBV5-1 and TRBJ2-7; a weak D match, TRBD2 (6 bases). The V end lost 0 bases, the J end lost 2 bases, and 9 bases lay between the germline ends. This CDR3 spans 14 amino acids. The germline gives CDR1 SGHRS, CDR2 YFSETQ. The chain's CDR3 is CASSLATGAYEQYF. In nucleotides, the CDR3 is TGCGCCAGCAGCTTGGCCACGGGGGCCTACGAGCAGTACTTC.

This clonotype was counted between two and nine times. The chain is built from TRBV2 and TRBJ2-3, with 13 nucleotides matching TRBD2. The germline CDR1 and CDR2 sequences are SNHLY and FYNNEI. There are 20 residues in the CDR3. V lost 5 bases, J lost 4 bases, and 18 bases stayed unmatched. The CDR3 nucleotides are TGTGCCAGCAGTACTCGAACTCCGGGACTAGCGGGGCCCCAGGCAGATACGCAGTATTTT. Translation: CASSTRTPGLAGPQADTQYF.

This clonotype was detected ten times or more. The chain combines TRBV6-5 with TRBJ2-2; D unclear. With 6 bases removed from V and 4 bases from J, the gap between germline ends came to 6 bases. Germline values: CDR1 MNHEY, CDR2 SVGAGI. This CDR3 spans 12 amino acids. The CDR3 loop is CASRTFTGELFF. The CDR3 region has the DNA TGTGCCAGCAGAACCTTCACCGGGGAGCTGTTTTTT.

This clonotype showed up many times. The J gene is TRBJ2-3, the V gene TRBV12-3 or TRBV12-4; TRBD1 agrees at 8 bases. V trimming: 6 bases; J trimming: 2 bases; junction bases outside the gene matches: 10. CDR3 length equals 16 residues. The CDR3 spells CASRPTGGRPTDTQYF. CDR3 DNA sequence: TGTGCCAGCAGGCCAACAGGGGGTCGACCCACAGATACGCAGTATTTT.